The sample holds a few counts of the clone carrying this T cell receptor beta chain. Its antigen is currently unknown. The CDR3 totals 14 residues. Germline CDR1 is SQVTM and CDR2 is ANQGSEA. The V end lost 1 base, the J end lost 5 bases, and 13 bases lay between the germline ends. This sample was included in a study of blood T cells in healthy people across ages. Study results and caveats: From one million sequenced T cells, diversity estimates were lower bounds.

Together with a sample-barcoded 5' primer, a J-beta primer mix was included in a second PCR lasting about 7 to 11 cycles. A minimum of 3 million CDR3-containing paired-end reads was obtained for each sample. Each CDR3 protein is one row after TCRdb ran MiXCR on the 5' RACE reads. The data contain 850,000 to 1,100,000 distinct CDR3 sequences, less than 45% of them singletons. This chain uses TRBV29-1 with TRBJ2-3, with D possibly being TRBD2 (7 bases). This receptor was obtained from a man between 18 and 29 years old in good health. The sample was blood. The CDR3 here is CSVEGAGAGDTQYF. In DNA form, the CDR3 reads TGCAGCGTTGAAGGTGCGGGGGCTGGAGATACGCAGTATTTT.